The rows below give T cell receptor beta chains drawn from one sample of a study of T cell responses to AZD1222 COVID-19 vaccine. Sequencing used immunoSEQ multiplex PCR; TCRdb keeps in-frame clones, though not all of them. The repertoire has 100,000 to 150,000 clones, roughly 85% of them found once; the top ten carry 7.6%. The material sequenced was peripheral blood, taken on day 0 of AZD1222 vaccination. These receptors were obtained from an adult in good health. The CDR3 runs from the conserved cysteine through the conserved F or W. The D gene is left open where the match is weak. Only some rows state a clone size, as once, few, many or a class for expanded clones.

TGTGCCAGCAGCTCCTCGGCTCAACCGCGCGAGCAGTACTTC	CASSSSAQPREQYF	-	-	TRBV7-2	TRBJ2-7
TGTGCCAGCAGTGCCCCCCCCGGGACTATGTTTTTT	CASSAPPGTMFF	-	-	TRBV28	TRBJ1-4
TGTGCCAGCAGCTTTAGCAGGGGGCTGAGAGAGACCCAGTACTTC	CASSFSRGLRETQYF	-	TRBD1	TRBV28	TRBJ2-5
TGTGCCAGCAGCGTCTTTGGGATTAGCACAGATACGCAGTATTTT	CASSVFGISTDTQYF	-	-	TRBV9	TRBJ2-3
TGTGCCAGCAGTTTATTGAGGGGGACTGAAGCTTTCTTT	CASSLLRGTEAFF	-	-	TRBV27	TRBJ1-1
TGTGCCAGCACCAATAGCGGGAGCCCTAGCACAGATACGCAGTATTTT	CASTNSGSPSTDTQYF	-	TRBD2	TRBV5-4	TRBJ2-3
TGTGCCAGCAGCCAAGCGACTAGCGGGAGGGGGGCGTACTTC	CASSQATSGRGAYF	-	TRBD2	TRBV3-1/TRBV3-2	TRBJ2-7
TGTGCCAGCAGCTCCGGGACATACTACGAGCAGTACTTC	CASSSGTYYEQYF	-	-	TRBV5-5	TRBJ2-7
TGCGCCAGCAGTGGTTTAGCAGGAAAATACGAGCAGTACTTC	CASSGLAGKYEQYF	once	-	TRBV5-1	TRBJ2-7
TGTGCCAGTACCAAACCCGGGACAGGGGCTTTACAGCCCCAGCATTTT	CASTKPGTGALQPQHF	few	TRBD1	TRBV19	TRBJ1-5
TGTGCCAGTAGAAGTTGGGAAGATACGCAGTATTTT	CASRSWEDTQYF	-	-	TRBV19	TRBJ2-3
TGTGCCAGCAGCGTAAAGGGCCGAGCTAACACCGGGGAGCTGTTTTTT	CASSVKGRANTGELFF	-	-	TRBV9	TRBJ2-2
TGTGCCAGCAGTTCTCGGACTAGCGGGAGGAAGAATGAGCAGTTCTTC	CASSSRTSGRKNEQFF	-	TRBD2	TRBV6-5	TRBJ2-1
TGCGCCAGCAGCTTGGCGGGTGGGACAGATACGCAGTATTTT	CASSLAGGTDTQYF	-	-	TRBV5-1	TRBJ2-3
TGCGCCAGCAGCTTACCAGGTCAACTCGAGCAGTACTTC	CASSLPGQLEQYF	-	-	TRBV5-1	TRBJ2-7
TGTGCCAGCAGTCTTACTGGACCCTTAGGAAATGAGCAGTTCTTC	CASSLTGPLGNEQFF	-	-	TRBV6-6	TRBJ2-1
TGTGCCTGGAGTAACGACGGTAACTATGGCTACACCTTC	CAWSNDGNYGYTF	once	-	TRBV30	TRBJ1-2
TGTGCCTGGAGTGTACTAGGGGCCGCTGAAGCTTTCTTT	CAWSVLGAAEAFF	-	-	TRBV30	TRBJ1-1
TGTGCCAGCAGCTTAGGGGGATTTGGCACTGAAGCTTTCTTT	CASSLGGFGTEAFF	-	-	TRBV7-2	TRBJ1-1
TGTGCCCGTAGGGGAACTGAAGCTTTCTTT	CARRGTEAFF	-	-	TRBV3-1/TRBV3-2	TRBJ1-1
TGTGCCAGCAGCGTAGCTCCTGTAGACTACGAGCAGTACTTC	CASSVAPVDYEQYF	-	-	TRBV9	TRBJ2-7
TGTGCCAGCAGCCGTTCTGCAGCGACCCAAGACAATGAGCAGTTCTTC	CASSRSAATQDNEQFF	-	-	TRBV5-8	TRBJ2-1
TGTGCCACCGGGGGCGCCGGTGGCTACACCTTC	CATGGAGGYTF	-	-	TRBV11-2	TRBJ1-2
TGCAGCGCCGGGGGTCCGGCACCAGGGCGGGGGCCCAGGGGTCGCAATCAGCCCCAGCATTTT	CSAGGPAPGRGPRGRNQPQHF	-	-	TRBV29-1	TRBJ1-5
TGTGCCAGCAGCTTAGTCGGGGGGTATGGCTACACCTTC	CASSLVGGYGYTF	-	-	TRBV7-2	TRBJ1-2
TGCGCCAGCAGCCAAGATCGAACGGACGGCCTTTCCTACGAGCAGTACTTC	CASSQDRTDGLSYEQYF	-	-	TRBV4-3	TRBJ2-7
TGCGCCAGCAGCTTGGAATTCGGACTTATTGATACGCAGTATTTT	CASSLEFGLIDTQYF	-	-	TRBV5-1	TRBJ2-3
TGTGCCAGCAGCCAAGAACAGGACAGTTATTCACCCCTCCACTTT	CASSQEQDSYSPLHF	-	-	TRBV4-2	TRBJ1-6
TGTGCCAGCAGCTTCCCCGGGTCGACCTACGAGCAGTACTTC	CASSFPGSTYEQYF	-	-	TRBV5-4	TRBJ2-7
TGTGCCAGTAGTATTCCAGGGGGGTCTGGAAACACCATATATTTT	CASSIPGGSGNTIYF	few	TRBD1	TRBV19	TRBJ1-3
TGTGCCAGCAGCTTGGAGGGGGGGCGAAACATTCAGTACTTC	CASSLEGGRNIQYF	-	-	TRBV7-2	TRBJ2-4
TGCGCCAGCAGCTTGGCGGCGGGGGCGGCGGGCTACACCTTC	CASSLAAGAAGYTF	-	-	TRBV5-1	TRBJ1-2
TGTGCCCCGAGGTGGCGGGAAGGCACAGATACGCAGTATTTT	CAPRWREGTDTQYF	once	-	TRBV2	TRBJ2-3
TGCGCCAGCAGCCAAGAATACCCACCAAGCTCTGGGGCCAACGTCCTGACTTTC	CASSQEYPPSSGANVLTF	-	-	TRBV4-3	TRBJ2-6
TGTGCCAGCACAGCGGGGGGCCGCAATGAGCAGTTCTTC	CASTAGGRNEQFF	-	TRBD2	TRBV6-5	TRBJ2-1
TGTGCCACCCAGGGGTTAGTTGCGCAGTATTTT	CATQGLVAQYF	-	-	TRBV7-2	TRBJ2-3
TGTGCCAGCTCACCAGAGCGATGGACAGATACGCAGTATTTT	CASSPERWTDTQYF	-	-	TRBV18	TRBJ2-3
TGTGCCAGCAGTGCCTCAGGAAACACTGAAGCTTTCTTT	CASSASGNTEAFF	-	-	TRBV6-6	TRBJ1-1
TGTGCCACAGTTAGCTCCTACAATGAGCAGTTCTTC	CATVSSYNEQFF	-	-	TRBV2	TRBJ2-1
TGTGCCACCAGTGACACAGGACCAACGGGGGATACGCAGTATTTT	CATSDTGPTGDTQYF	-	-	TRBV24-1	TRBJ2-3
TGCAGTGCTAGTTTTGGACAGCGGTCCTCGGCTTTCTTT	CSASFGQRSSAFF	-	-	TRBV20-1	TRBJ1-1
TGTGCCAGCTCACCACTCCAAGCGGGAGGGCGGGAGACCCAGTACTTC	CASSPLQAGGRETQYF	-	TRBD2	TRBV18	TRBJ2-5
TGTGCCAGCAGCGTAGCTGGGAGGGGTCCACGAGAGACCCAGTACTTC	CASSVAGRGPRETQYF	once	TRBD2	TRBV9	TRBJ2-5
TGTGCCAGCTCACCAGGAGACAGGACCAATTCACCCCTCCACTTT	CASSPGDRTNSPLHF	-	-	TRBV18	TRBJ1-6
TGCGCCAGCAGCCCCCGGACAGGGGGTACCGGGGAGCTGTTTTTT	CASSPRTGGTGELFF	once	TRBD1	TRBV4-3	TRBJ2-2
TGTGCCAGCAGTGATCGGCAGGGGACCCGCTATGGCTACACCTTC	CASSDRQGTRYGYTF	-	-	TRBV2	TRBJ1-2
TGCAGCGTTGAGAGAGGAGTAGACGAGCAGTACTTC	CSVERGVDEQYF	-	-	TRBV29-1	TRBJ2-7
TGTGCCAGCAGCTCCCCTGGGACCTACAATGAGCAGTTCTTC	CASSSPGTYNEQFF	once	-	TRBV5-4	TRBJ2-1
TGTGCCAGCAGCCAGAGGACAGCTATGAACACTGAAGCTTTCTTT	CASSQRTAMNTEAFF	-	-	TRBV2	TRBJ1-1
TGTGCCAGCAGTGAATCCCGGATCACCGGGGAGCTGTTTTTT	CASSESRITGELFF	-	-	TRBV2	TRBJ2-2
TGTGCCAGCAGCCCGTATAGGGACATCAGTGCGGAACTGTTTTTT	CASSPYRDISAELFF	-	-	TRBV6-5	TRBJ1-4
TGCAGCGTCAGGGACAGTCCCTACAACGAGCAGTACTTC	CSVRDSPYNEQYF	once	TRBD1	TRBV29-1	TRBJ2-7
TGTGCCAGCGCGCAGGGGGCCATCTCCTACGAGCAGTACTTC	CASAQGAISYEQYF	-	TRBD1	TRBV28	TRBJ2-7
TGTGCCAGTATGTCTAGCGGGGGGAAAAAGGACGAGCAGTACTTC	CASMSSGGKKDEQYF	-	TRBD2	TRBV19	TRBJ2-7
TGTGCCAGCAGTCATTTGGGCGGGAGTACCTACGAGCAGTACTTC	CASSHLGGSTYEQYF	-	TRBD2	TRBV27	TRBJ2-7
TGTGCCAGCAGTATCCTAGCTTACGAGCAGTACTTC	CASSILAYEQYF	-	-	TRBV28	TRBJ2-7
TGCAGCGTTGACCGACAGGGGGCGACGGCAGATACGCAGTATTTT	CSVDRQGATADTQYF	-	TRBD1	TRBV29-1	TRBJ2-3